Listed below are T cell receptor beta chains from one sample, sequenced in a study of blood T cell repertoires in COVID-19. The protocol was immunoSEQ multiplex PCR, while the TCRdb copy is restricted to in-frame clones and leaves out a portion. The sample holds tens of thousands of clones, about 87% seen once. The material sequenced was peripheral blood. These receptors all come from a human donor with active COVID-19. The donor label of this sample is uncertain. The CDR3 runs from the conserved cysteine through the conserved F or W. A D gene is named only where the DNA matches it firmly. Clone size, where shown, is once, few, many, or a class for clones that have expanded.

CDR3 length	D gene	clone size	V gene	J gene	CDR3 DNA	CDR3 protein
14	TRBD1	once	TRBV28	TRBJ1-4	TGTGCCAGCAGCCCAGACAGGGGGGTTGAAAAACTGTTTTTT	CASSPDRGVEKLFF
15	TRBD1	.	TRBV7-9	TRBJ1-1	TGTGCCAGCAGCTTAGTTGGGACAGAAAACACTGAAGCTTTCTTT	CASSLVGTENTEAFF
14	.	.	TRBV30	TRBJ2-2	TGTGCCCGAGACACGGGGTTTGGGTCCGGGGAGCTGTTTTTT	CARDTGFGSGELFF
18	TRBD2	.	TRBV9	TRBJ2-3	TGTGCCAGCAGCACGACGGCTCATGGGGCGGGAGTGGCAGATACGCAGTATTTT	CASSTTAHGAGVADTQYF
14	TRBD1	.	TRBV5-1	TRBJ2-5	TGCGCCAGCAGCTGGACAGGGGGCCAAGAGACCCAGTACTTC	CASSWTGGQETQYF
15	.	.	TRBV5-5	TRBJ1-3	TGTGCCAGCAGCTTGCTGGGGCCCCCTGGAAACACCATATATTTT	CASSLLGPPGNTIYF
14	.	once	TRBV5-1	TRBJ1-4	TGCGCCAGCAGCTTGGGACAGTCAAATGAAAAACTGTTTTTT	CASSLGQSNEKLFF
17	.	.	TRBV2	TRBJ2-6	TGTGCCAGCAGAGTAGACAGGAGGTGGACTGGGGCCAACGTCCTGACTTTC	CASRVDRRWTGANVLTF
15	TRBD1	.	TRBV9	TRBJ1-2	TGTGCCAGCAGCGCCTGGACAGGGGTTTTGACGGGCTACACCTTC	CASSAWTGVLTGYTF
14	.	.	TRBV5-1	TRBJ2-7	TGCGCCAGCAGCTTGAGCGGGCGCTCCTACGAGCAGTACTTC	CASSLSGRSYEQYF
16	.	.	TRBV27	TRBJ1-6	TGTGCCAGCAGTTTCGAACAGAGCTCCTATAATTCACCCCTCCACTTT	CASSFEQSSYNSPLHF
14	.	.	TRBV6-5	TRBJ2-1	TGTGCCAGCAAGGTTAGCCTCTCCTACAATGAGCAGTTCTTC	CASKVSLSYNEQFF
15	TRBD2	.	TRBV28	TRBJ2-2	TGTGCCAGCAGTTTTAGCGGGAGCGGCACCGGGGAGCTGTTTTTT	CASSFSGSGTGELFF
13	.	.	TRBV2	TRBJ2-5	TGTGCCAGCTGGGGACACCAGGAGGAGACCCAGTACTTC	CASWGHQEETQYF
13	.	once	TRBV19	TRBJ1-1	TGTGCCAGTAGTATGCGGGTTAACACTGAAGCTTTCTTT	CASSMRVNTEAFF
18	TRBD2	.	TRBV3-1/TRBV3-2	TRBJ2-7	TGTGCCAGCAGCCAAGAGGGACTAGCGGGAGGGCCAGTCGACGAGCAGTACTTC	CASSQEGLAGGPVDEQYF
14	TRBD2	once	TRBV4-2	TRBJ2-7	TGTGCCAGCAGTCTTAGCGGGGGATCCTACGAGCAGTACTTC	CASSLSGGSYEQYF
14	.	.	TRBV12-5	TRBJ1-5	TGTGCTAGTGGCGGGGGGTCAGGGGACCAGCCCCAGCATTTT	CASGGGSGDQPQHF
15	TRBD2	.	TRBV13	TRBJ2-5	TGTGCCAGCAGCTTAGTAAGTCCGGGGGGGGAGACCCAGTACTTC	CASSLVSPGGETQYF
14	.	.	TRBV30	TRBJ2-7	TGTGCCTGGAGTGTTTCCCGAGTATCCTACGAGCAGTACTTC	CAWSVSRVSYEQYF
15	.	.	TRBV24-1	TRBJ1-6	TGTGCCACCAGTGATTCGGGGGGTGCGAATTCACCCCTCCACTTT	CATSDSGGANSPLHF
15	.	.	TRBV7-2	TRBJ1-3	TGTGCCAGCAGCTTAGCTGGCGGGGGCGGAAACACCATATATTTT	CASSLAGGGGNTIYF
11	TRBD2	.	TRBV29-1	TRBJ2-1	TGCAGCGTTGAAGTCCGGGACTACCCCCTCTTC	CSVEVRDYPLF
19	TRBD2	.	TRBV3-1/TRBV3-2	TRBJ2-6	TGTGCCAGCAGCCCCACCCCTAGCGGCAGTGCCTCTGGGGCCAACGTCCTGACTTTC	CASSPTPSGSASGANVLTF
15	.	.	TRBV15	TRBJ2-1	TGTGCCACCAGCAGAGAAGGGAGCTCCTACAATGAGCAGTTCTTC	CATSREGSSYNEQFF
16	.	.	TRBV5-8	TRBJ2-1	TGTGCCAGCAGCAGGACAGGCGGGGGGCTCTACAATGAGCAGTTCTTC	CASSRTGGGLYNEQFF
15	.	.	TRBV3-1/TRBV3-2	TRBJ2-7	TGTGCCAGCAGCCAAGTTTCCAGGAACACCTACGAGCAGTACTTC	CASSQVSRNTYEQYF
15	TRBD1	.	TRBV9	TRBJ1-4	TGTGCCAGCAGCGTAGAAGGGGGCGGAGGGGAAAAACTGTTTTTT	CASSVEGGGGEKLFF
15	TRBD1	few	TRBV19	TRBJ1-6	TGTGCCAGTCAGACGACCGGGACAGAGAATTCACCCCTCCACTTT	CASQTTGTENSPLHF
13	.	.	TRBV9	TRBJ2-3	TGTGCCAGCAGCGTAGGCGGGATTGATACGCAGTATTTT	CASSVGGIDTQYF
14	.	.	TRBV27	TRBJ1-6	TGTGCCAGCAGTTTTCAGGGGACGCTCACACCCCTCCACTTT	CASSFQGTLTPLHF
13	.	.	TRBV29-1	TRBJ1-1	TGCAGCGTTGCCGACAGTAAGAACACTGAAGCTTTCTTT	CSVADSKNTEAFF
15	.	.	TRBV6-5	TRBJ2-1	TGTGCCAGCAACCATAGGACAGCCTCCTACAATGAGCAGTTCTTC	CASNHRTASYNEQFF
12	.	.	TRBV11-2	TRBJ1-2	TGTGCCAGCAGTTACTGGGGGGATGGCTACACCTTC	CASSYWGDGYTF
16	TRBD2	.	TRBV4-2	TRBJ2-4	TGTGCCAGCAGCCAAGATCGGCGGGGGGGCCGGGACATTCAGTACTTC	CASSQDRRGGRDIQYF
14	TRBD1	once	TRBV6-5	TRBJ1-5	TGTGCCAGTCATAGGGACAGAACAATCCAGCCCCAGCATTTT	CASHRDRTIQPQHF
15	TRBD1	.	TRBV14	TRBJ2-7	TGTGCCAGCAGCCGCGAGACAGGGTACACCTACGAGCAGTACTTC	CASSRETGYTYEQYF
15	.	.	TRBV5-1	TRBJ2-3	TGCGCCAGCAGCTTGTCAGACCAGGCATCTGATACGCAGTATTTT	CASSLSDQASDTQYF
14	.	.	TRBV4-1	TRBJ2-1	TGCGCCAGCAGCCAAGGACAGGCCTTCAATGAGCAGTTCTTC	CASSQGQAFNEQFF
16	.	.	TRBV6-2/TRBV6-3	TRBJ2-1	TGTGCCAGCAGTTACAGTACGGAGAGTCTGGGCAATGAGCAGTTCTTC	CASSYSTESLGNEQFF
13	.	.	TRBV6-2/TRBV6-3	TRBJ2-7	TGTGCCAGCAGCCCGGCAATTCGGGGAGGGCAGTACTTC	CASSPAIRGGQYF
15	TRBD1	.	TRBV9	TRBJ2-7	TGTGCCAGCAGCACGAGGACAGGAAATTCCTACGAGCAGTACTTC	CASSTRTGNSYEQYF
13	.	.	TRBV29-1	TRBJ2-1	TGCAGCGTTGAGCGGGCAAGCTACAATGAGCAGTTCTTC	CSVERASYNEQFF
14	.	.	TRBV6-1	TRBJ2-3	TGTGCCAGCAGTGAACGGGGTCCCGCAGATACGCAGTATTTT	CASSERGPADTQYF
17	TRBD2	once	TRBV4-3	TRBJ2-5	TGCGCCAGCAGTCCAAGCGTCCTAGCGGGACGGCAAGAGACCCAGTACTTC	CASSPSVLAGRQETQYF
14	.	.	TRBV5-1	TRBJ1-4	TGCGCCAGCAGCTTGGACAGGTCGAATGAAAAACTGTTTTTT	CASSLDRSNEKLFF
17	TRBD2	.	TRBV4-3	TRBJ2-4	TGCGCCAGCAGCCAAGATTCGGTGACTAGCGGGACGGACATTCAGTACTTC	CASSQDSVTSGTDIQYF
18	TRBD1	.	TRBV5-8	TRBJ1-5	TGTGCCAGCAGCTTGTTTTCCGGGACAGGGAGGATGGATCAGCCCCAGCATTTT	CASSLFSGTGRMDQPQHF
14	TRBD2	.	TRBV4-1	TRBJ2-7	TGCGCCAGCAGCCGACTAGCGGGAGCCTACGAGCAGTACTTC	CASSRLAGAYEQYF
16	.	.	TRBV7-6	TRBJ1-6	TGTGCCAGCAGCCTAATACCTGCGGCTAATAATTCACCCCTCCACTTT	CASSLIPAANNSPLHF
21	TRBD2	.	TRBV3-1/TRBV3-2	TRBJ2-1	TGTGCCAGCAGCCAAGAGAGGGTCGGGACTAGCGGGAGGGCCAGGTACAATGAGCAGTTCTTC	CASSQERVGTSGRARYNEQFF
15	TRBD2	once	TRBV6-2/TRBV6-3	TRBJ2-7	TGTGCCAGCAGTTATCCGGGACTAGCGGAATACGAGCAGTACTTC	CASSYPGLAEYEQYF
13	.	.	TRBV5-5	TRBJ1-2	TGTGCCAGCAGCGTTCGGCCAGGGGTGGGCTACACCTTC	CASSVRPGVGYTF
12	.	.	TRBV27	TRBJ1-1	TGTGCCAGCAGTTCCTACACTAGTGAAGCTTTCTTT	CASSSYTSEAFF
17	TRBD1	.	TRBV5-4	TRBJ2-5	TGTGCCAGCAGCAGGGGAGCGGGACAGGGGGCGGCAGAGACCCAGTACTTC	CASSRGAGQGAAETQYF